The text below deals with one TCR beta chain. One end of the junction fails to match germline, which may point to a read error. This sample is drawn from a study of control samples from healthy donors and cancer patients. CDR1 and CDR2 (germline): SGHRS, YFSETQ. This CDR3 comprises 14 residues. Here immunoSEQ multiplex PCR was the method, and the copy in TCRdb shows in-frame clones only, minus some. The table shows about 49,000 clones, with around 86% occurring only once. V is TRBV5-1 and J is TRBJ2-7; D possibly corresponds to TRBD1 (6 bases). The sequenced sample consisted of PBMCs. This TCR was sampled from a woman aged 45-60 years with lung cancer. Here the CDR3 reads CASRSPGVSHEQYF. CDR3 coding DNA: TGCGCCAGCAGGTCCCCAGGGGTCTCCCACGAGCAGTACTTC.